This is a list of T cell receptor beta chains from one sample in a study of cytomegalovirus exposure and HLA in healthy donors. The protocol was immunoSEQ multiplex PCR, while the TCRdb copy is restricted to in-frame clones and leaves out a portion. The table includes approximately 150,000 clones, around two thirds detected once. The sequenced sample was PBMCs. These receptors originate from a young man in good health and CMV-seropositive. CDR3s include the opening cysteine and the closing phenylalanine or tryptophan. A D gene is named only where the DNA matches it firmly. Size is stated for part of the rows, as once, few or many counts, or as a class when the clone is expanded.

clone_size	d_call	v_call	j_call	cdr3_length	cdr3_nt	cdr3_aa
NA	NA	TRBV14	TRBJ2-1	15	TGTGCCAGCAGCCAAGAAGGAGCGGATTACAATGAGCAGTTCTTC	CASSQEGADYNEQFF
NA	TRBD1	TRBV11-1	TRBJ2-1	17	TGTGCCAGCAGGTCATCAATAGGGACAGTCCTGTACAATGAGCAGTTCTTC	CASRSSIGTVLYNEQFF
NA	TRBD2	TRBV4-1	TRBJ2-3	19	TGCGCCAGCAGCCAAGATCTCACCGCTAGCGGGACTTCCCTCCCTACGCAGTATTTT	CASSQDLTASGTSLPTQYF
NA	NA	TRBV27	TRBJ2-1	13	TGTGCCAGCAGCCTCTCTGGGCGAAATGAGCAGTTCTTC	CASSLSGRNEQFF
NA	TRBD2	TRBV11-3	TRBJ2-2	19	TGTGCCAGCAGCTTAGATCTTAGACTAGCGGGAAAGTCGACCGGGGAGCTGTTTTTT	CASSLDLRLAGKSTGELFF
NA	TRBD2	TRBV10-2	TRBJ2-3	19	TGCGCCAGCAGTGAGTCTCCCCCTGGACTAGCTTTTGTCCCAGATACGCAGTATTTT	CASSESPPGLAFVPDTQYF
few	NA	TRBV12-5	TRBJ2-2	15	TGTGCTAGTGGTTCCTCACAGCCGAACACCGGGGAGCTGTTTTTT	CASGSSQPNTGELFF
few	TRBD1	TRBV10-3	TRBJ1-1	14	TGTGCCATCGGACAGGGGGCGCTGGACACTGAAGCTTTCTTT	CAIGQGALDTEAFF
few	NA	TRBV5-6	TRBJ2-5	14	TGTGCCAGCAGCTTGGGTATCGGGTATGAGACCCAGTACTTC	CASSLGIGYETQYF
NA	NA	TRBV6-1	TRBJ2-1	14	TGTGCCAGCAGGGTCGACAGTCTACTCAATGAGCAGTTCTTC	CASRVDSLLNEQFF
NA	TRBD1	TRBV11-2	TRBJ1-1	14	TGTGCCAGCAGCTCGGTACAGGGGATCGCTGAAGCTTTCTTT	CASSSVQGIAEAFF
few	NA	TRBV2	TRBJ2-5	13	TGTGCCAGCAGTAATAGCGGAGAAGAGACCCAGTACTTC	CASSNSGEETQYF
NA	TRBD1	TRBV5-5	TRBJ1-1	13	TGTGCCAGCAGCTGGGACAGGGTTCCTGAAGCTTTCTTT	CASSWDRVPEAFF
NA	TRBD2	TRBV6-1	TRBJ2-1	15	TGTGCCAGCAGTGGAAGAAGCGGGAGTCACAATGAGCAGTTCTTC	CASSGRSGSHNEQFF
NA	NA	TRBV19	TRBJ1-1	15	TGTGCCACTAGGAACGTCGGTTCGGGGGACACTGAAGCTTTCTTT	CATRNVGSGDTEAFF
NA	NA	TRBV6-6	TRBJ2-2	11	TGTGCCAGCAGTCGGTACGGGGAGCTGTTTTTT	CASSRYGELFF
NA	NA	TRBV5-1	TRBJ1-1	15	TGCGCCAGCAGCCTCCAGGGGCAGGCGAACACTGAAGCTTTCTTT	CASSLQGQANTEAFF
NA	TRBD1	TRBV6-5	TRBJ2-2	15	TGTGCCAGCAGTTACCCGGACAGGAGCACCGGGGAGCTGTTTTTT	CASSYPDRSTGELFF
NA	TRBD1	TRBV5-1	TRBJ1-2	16	TGCGCCAGCAGCTTGGGCGGGGACAGAAATAACTATGGCTACACCTTC	CASSLGGDRNNYGYTF
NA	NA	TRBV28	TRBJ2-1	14	TGTGCCAGCAGTACCAATAGCATCGGCAATGAGCAGTTCTTC	CASSTNSIGNEQFF
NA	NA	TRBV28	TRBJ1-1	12	TGTGCCAGCGGAGCGGGGCACGCTGAAGCTTTCTTT	CASGAGHAEAFF
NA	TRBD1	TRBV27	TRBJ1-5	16	TGTGCCAGCAAACCTCGGACAGGGGATGGCAATCAGCCCCAGCATTTT	CASKPRTGDGNQPQHF
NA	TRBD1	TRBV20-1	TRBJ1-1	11	TGCAGTGCCGACAGGGTTGGTGAAGCTTTCTTT	CSADRVGEAFF
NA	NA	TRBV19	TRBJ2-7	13	TGTGCCAGTAGTATAACCCCAGGGGACGAGCAGTACTTC	CASSITPGDEQYF
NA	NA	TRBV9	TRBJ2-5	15	TGTGCCAGCAGCCGGGGGTCGAGGGCCCCAGAGACCCAGTACTTC	CASSRGSRAPETQYF
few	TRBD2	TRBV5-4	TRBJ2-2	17	TGTGCCAGCAGCTCCGCCCCGGGACTAGCGGGCACCGGGGAGCTGTTTTTT	CASSSAPGLAGTGELFF
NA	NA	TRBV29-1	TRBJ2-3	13	TGCAGCGTGGCCCTCCGCTTGGCAGATACGCAGTATTTT	CSVALRLADTQYF
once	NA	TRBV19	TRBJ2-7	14	TGTGCCAGTAGTATTATTGCAGGGACCTACGAGCAGTACTTC	CASSIIAGTYEQYF
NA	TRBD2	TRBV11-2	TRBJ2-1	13	TGTGCCAGCAGTCCTAGCGGGGGGGATGAGCAGTTCTTC	CASSPSGGDEQFF
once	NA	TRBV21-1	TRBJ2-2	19	TGTGCCAGCAGCAAAGCGCCGACTAGCGGGAAGGGGTTGACCGGGGAGCTGTTTTTT	CASSKAPTSGKGLTGELFF
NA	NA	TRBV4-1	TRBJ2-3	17	TGCGCCAGCAGCCAAGGAGAGCGGAGCGGGAGCACAGATACGCAGTATTTT	CASSQGERSGSTDTQYF
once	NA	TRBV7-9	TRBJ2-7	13	TGTGCCAGCAGCTTTCGGGAGACCCACGAGCAGTACTTC	CASSFRETHEQYF
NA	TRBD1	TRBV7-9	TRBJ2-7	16	TGTGCCAGCAGCTTAGGTGGGACAGGGGGCTTTCACGAGCAGTACTTC	CASSLGGTGGFHEQYF
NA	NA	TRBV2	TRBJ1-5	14	TGTGCCAGCTGTAGGGAGTGGAGCAATCAGCCCCAGCATTTT	CASCREWSNQPQHF
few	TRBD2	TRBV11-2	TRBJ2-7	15	TGTGCCAGCAGCCTAGGGACTAGCGTAACCTACGAGCAGTACTTC	CASSLGTSVTYEQYF
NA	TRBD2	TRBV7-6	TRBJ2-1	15	TGTGCCAGCAGCCCAGCACGGGAGGTGGGTAATGAGCAGTTCTTC	CASSPAREVGNEQFF
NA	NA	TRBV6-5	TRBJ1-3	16	TGTGCCAGCAGTTATAACCACAGCCCTTCTGGAAACACCATATATTTT	CASSYNHSPSGNTIYF
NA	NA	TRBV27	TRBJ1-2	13	TGTGCCAGCAGTCCCCTTCAGGGGATCGGCTACACCTTC	CASSPLQGIGYTF
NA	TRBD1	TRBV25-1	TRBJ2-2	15	TGTGCCAGCAGGGCGGACAGGGGGAACACCGGGGAGCTGTTTTTT	CASRADRGNTGELFF
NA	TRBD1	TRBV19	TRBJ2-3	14	TGTGCCACCCGGGACAGGGGGATGACAGATACGCAGTATTTT	CATRDRGMTDTQYF
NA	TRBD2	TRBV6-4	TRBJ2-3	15	TGTGCCAGCAGTGACCTAGCGGGAGGCCTAGATACGCAGTATTTT	CASSDLAGGLDTQYF
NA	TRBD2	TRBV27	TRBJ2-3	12	TGTGCCAGCAGCAGGACTAGGGATACGCAGTATTTT	CASSRTRDTQYF
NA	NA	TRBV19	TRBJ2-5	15	TGTGCCAGTAGTACAGGGCAGGGGAACCAAGAGACCCAGTACTTC	CASSTGQGNQETQYF
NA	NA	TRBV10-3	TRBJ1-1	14	TGTGCCATCAGGGACAGTGTAATGAACACTGAAGCTTTCTTT	CAIRDSVMNTEAFF
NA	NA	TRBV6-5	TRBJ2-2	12	TGTGCCAGCCGAGAGGTAACCGGGGAGCTGTTTTTT	CASREVTGELFF
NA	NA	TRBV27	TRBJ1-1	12	TGTGCCAGCAGTTTACAGGGGACTGAAGCTTTCTTT	CASSLQGTEAFF
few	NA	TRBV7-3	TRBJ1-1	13	TGTGCCAGCAGCCCCCGCGCAGGTAGGGAAGCTTTCTTT	CASSPRAGREAFF
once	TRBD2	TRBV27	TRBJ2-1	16	TGTGCCAGCAGTCGGTCACTAGCGGGAGGATCCAATGAGCAGTTCTTC	CASSRSLAGGSNEQFF
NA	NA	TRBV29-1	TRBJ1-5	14	TGCAGCGTTGAATCAGGGGCGCAAGGTCAGCCCCAGCATTTT	CSVESGAQGQPQHF
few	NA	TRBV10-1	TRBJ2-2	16	TGCGCCAGCAGTACCTCGAGCGCCATAAACACCGGGGAGCTGTTTTTT	CASSTSSAINTGELFF
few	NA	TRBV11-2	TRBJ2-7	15	TGTGCCAGCAGCGATCAGGGTAGGGGCTCCTACGAGCAGTACTTC	CASSDQGRGSYEQYF
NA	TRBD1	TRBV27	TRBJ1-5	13	TGTGCCAGCAGTCGGGACAGAGATCAGCCCCAGCATTTT	CASSRDRDQPQHF